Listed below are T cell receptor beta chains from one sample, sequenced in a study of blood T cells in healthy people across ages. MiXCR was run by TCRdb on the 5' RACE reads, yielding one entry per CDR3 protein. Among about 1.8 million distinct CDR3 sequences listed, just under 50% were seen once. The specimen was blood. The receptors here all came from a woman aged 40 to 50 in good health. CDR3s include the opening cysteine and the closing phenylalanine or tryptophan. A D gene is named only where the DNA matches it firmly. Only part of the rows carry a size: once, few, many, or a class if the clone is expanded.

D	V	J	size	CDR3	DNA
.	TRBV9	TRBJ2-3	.	CASSAAILTDTQYF	TGTGCCAGCAGCGCGGCTATACTCACAGATACGCAGTATTTT
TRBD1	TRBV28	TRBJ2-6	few	CASSPPYPRGLSGANVLTF	TGTGCCAGCAGTCCTCCCTATCCCAGGGGGCTCTCTGGGGCCAACGTCCTGACTTTC
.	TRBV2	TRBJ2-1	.	CASSKGGARNEQFF	TGTGCCAGCAGTAAAGGAGGGGCACGAAATGAGCAGTTCTTC
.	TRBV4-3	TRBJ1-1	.	CASSQDVETETFF	TGCGCCAGCAGCCAAGATGTGGAGACTGAAACTTTCTTT
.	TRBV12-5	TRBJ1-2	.	CASGLGIRGYGYTF	TGTGCTAGTGGTTTGGGAATCCGGGGCTATGGCTACACCTTC
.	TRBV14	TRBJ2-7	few	CASSQDLGRDEQYF	TGTGCCAGCAGCCAAGATCTGGGTAGGGACGAGCAGTACTTC
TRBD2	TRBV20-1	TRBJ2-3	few	CSASGLAGEWSTDTQYF	TGCAGTGCTAGTGGCCTAGCGGGGGAGTGGAGCACAGATACGCAGTATTTT
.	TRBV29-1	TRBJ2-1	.	CSVEDRREWNNEQFF	TGCAGCGTTGAAGATCGACGGGAGTGGAACAATGAGCAGTTCTTC
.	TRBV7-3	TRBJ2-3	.	CASSLKAYDTQYF	TGTGCCAGCAGCTTAAAGGCATACGATACGCAGTATTTT
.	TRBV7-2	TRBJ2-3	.	CASSLRRDISTDTQYF	TGTGCCAGCAGCTTGCGGCGGGACATTAGCACAGATACGCAGTATTTT
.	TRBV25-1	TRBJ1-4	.	CASSRRTATNEKLFF	TGCGCCAGCAGCCGTCGGACAGCAACTAATGAAAAACTGTTTTTT
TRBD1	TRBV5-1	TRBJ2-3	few	CASSLGGANTDTQYF	TGCGCCAGCAGCTTAGGGGGCGCGAACACAGATACGCAGTATTTT
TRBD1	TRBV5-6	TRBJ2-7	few	CASSASGTAGGQYF	TGTGCCAGCAGCGCCTCCGGGACAGCCGGAGGGCAGTACTTC
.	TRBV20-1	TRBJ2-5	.	CSGRGAGETQYF	TGCAGTGGACGGGGGGCTGGAGAGACCCAGTACTTC
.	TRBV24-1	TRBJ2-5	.	CATSARDRLQETQYF	TGTGCCACCAGTGCTCGAGACAGACTCCAAGAGACCCAGTACTTC
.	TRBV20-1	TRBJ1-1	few	CSARRGVNTEAFF	TGCAGTGCTAGACGGGGGGTGAACACTGAAGCTTTCTTT
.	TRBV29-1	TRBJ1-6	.	CSGRVGDNSPLHF	TGCAGCGGGCGTGTTGGGGATAATTCACCCCTCCACTTT
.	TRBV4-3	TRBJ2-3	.	CASSQRKTSTDTQYF	TGCGCCAGCAGCCAAAGGAAGACTAGCACAGATACGCAGTATTTT
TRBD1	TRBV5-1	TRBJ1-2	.	CASSLDRGRHYGYTF	TGCGCCAGCAGCCTCGACAGGGGCCGGCACTATGGCTACACCTTC
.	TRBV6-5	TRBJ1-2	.	CASSYSFNYGYTF	TGTGCCAGCAGTTATAGTTTTAACTATGGCTACACCTTC
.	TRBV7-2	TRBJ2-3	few	CASRTWGVPSTDTQYF	TGTGCCAGCAGAACGTGGGGGGTCCCTAGCACAGATACGCAGTATTTT
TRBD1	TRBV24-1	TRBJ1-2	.	CATSDLDRAYGYTF	TGTGCCACCAGTGACCTTGACAGGGCCTATGGCTACACCTTC
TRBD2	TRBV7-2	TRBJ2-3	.	CASSLEPTSGGYLDTQYF	TGTGCCAGCAGCTTAGAACCGACTAGCGGGGGGTACTTAGATACGCAGTATTTT
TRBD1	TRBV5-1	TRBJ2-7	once	CASTATGTGLNEQYF	TGCGCCAGCACCGCGACCGGGACAGGGTTAAACGAGCAGTACTTC
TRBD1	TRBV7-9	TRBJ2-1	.	CASSLAAGTGLIFFNEQFF	TGTGCCAGCAGCTTAGCCGCCGGGACAGGGCTAATATTTTTCAATGAGCAGTTCTTC
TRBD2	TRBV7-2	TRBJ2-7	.	CAGSQLAGGTEQYF	TGTGCCGGCAGCCAGCTAGCGGGGGGCACTGAGCAGTACTTC
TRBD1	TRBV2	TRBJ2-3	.	CASRSRTGGGDTQYF	TGTGCCAGCAGATCCAGGACAGGGGGAGGAGATACGCAGTATTTT
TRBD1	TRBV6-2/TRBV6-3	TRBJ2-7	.	CASSFDRDLPQYF	TGTGCCAGCAGTTTCGACAGGGACCTTCCCCAGTACTTC
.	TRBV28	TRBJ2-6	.	CASSHYRSGANVLTF	TGTGCCAGCAGTCATTACAGGTCTGGGGCCAACGTCCTGACTTTC
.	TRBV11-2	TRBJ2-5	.	CASSLEPSAQETQYF	TGTGCCAGCAGCTTAGAGCCTAGCGCCCAAGAGACCCAGTACTTC
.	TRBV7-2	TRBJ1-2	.	CASSLSVGTTYGYTF	TGTGCCAGCAGCTTATCCGTAGGGACAACCTATGGCTACACCTTC
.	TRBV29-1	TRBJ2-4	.	CSVGRVQQEAQYF	TGCAGCGTTGGGCGGGTGCAACAAGAGGCACAGTACTTC
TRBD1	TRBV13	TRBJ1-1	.	CASSITWTGQMMNTEAFF	TGTGCCAGCAGCATAACGTGGACAGGGCAAATGATGAACACTGAAGCTTTCTTT
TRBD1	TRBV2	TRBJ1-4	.	CASSEQGVGNEKLFF	TGTGCCAGCAGTGAGCAGGGGGTCGGGAATGAAAAACTGTTTTTT
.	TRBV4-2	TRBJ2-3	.	CASSQEKFDTQYF	TGTGCCAGCAGCCAAGAAAAGTTTGATACGCAGTATTTT
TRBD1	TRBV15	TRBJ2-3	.	CATRGNHRGVKDTQYF	TGTGCCACCAGGGGGAACCACAGGGGCGTGAAAGATACGCAGTATTTT
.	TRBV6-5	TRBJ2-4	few	CASRSRGTSNDIQYF	TGTGCCAGCAGATCCCGCGGGACTTCAAATGACATTCAGTACTTC
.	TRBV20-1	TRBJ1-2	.	CSARVSQFRYTF	TGCAGTGCTAGAGTTAGTCAGTTTCGCTACACCTTC
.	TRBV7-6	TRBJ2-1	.	CASSLHYDLYNEQFF	TGTGCCAGCAGCTTGCACTACGACCTATACAATGAGCAGTTCTTC
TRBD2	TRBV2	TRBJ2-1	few	CASSVPGTTQFF	TGTGCCAGCAGTGTTCCCGGGACTACCCAGTTCTTC
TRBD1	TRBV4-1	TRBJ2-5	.	CASSQYGTGGLETQYF	TGCGCCAGCAGCCAATATGGGACAGGGGGCTTGGAGACCCAGTACTTC